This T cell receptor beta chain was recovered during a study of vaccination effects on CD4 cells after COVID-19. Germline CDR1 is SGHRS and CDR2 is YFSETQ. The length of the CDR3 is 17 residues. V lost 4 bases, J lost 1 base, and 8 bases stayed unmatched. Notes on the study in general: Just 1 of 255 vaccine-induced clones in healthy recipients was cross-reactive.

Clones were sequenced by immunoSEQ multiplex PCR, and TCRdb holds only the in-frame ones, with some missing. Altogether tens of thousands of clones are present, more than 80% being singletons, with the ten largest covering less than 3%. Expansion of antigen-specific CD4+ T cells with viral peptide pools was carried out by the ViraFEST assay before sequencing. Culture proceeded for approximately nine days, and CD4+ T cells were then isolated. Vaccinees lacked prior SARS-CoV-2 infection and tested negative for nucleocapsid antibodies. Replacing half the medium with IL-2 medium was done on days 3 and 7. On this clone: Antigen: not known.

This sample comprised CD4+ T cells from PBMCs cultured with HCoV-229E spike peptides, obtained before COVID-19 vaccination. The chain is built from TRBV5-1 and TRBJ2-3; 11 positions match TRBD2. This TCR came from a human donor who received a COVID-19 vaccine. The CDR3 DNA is TGCGCCAGCAGCCCGAAGCCGGGACTAGCGGGCACAGATACGCAGTATTTT. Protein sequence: CASSPKPGLAGTDTQYF.